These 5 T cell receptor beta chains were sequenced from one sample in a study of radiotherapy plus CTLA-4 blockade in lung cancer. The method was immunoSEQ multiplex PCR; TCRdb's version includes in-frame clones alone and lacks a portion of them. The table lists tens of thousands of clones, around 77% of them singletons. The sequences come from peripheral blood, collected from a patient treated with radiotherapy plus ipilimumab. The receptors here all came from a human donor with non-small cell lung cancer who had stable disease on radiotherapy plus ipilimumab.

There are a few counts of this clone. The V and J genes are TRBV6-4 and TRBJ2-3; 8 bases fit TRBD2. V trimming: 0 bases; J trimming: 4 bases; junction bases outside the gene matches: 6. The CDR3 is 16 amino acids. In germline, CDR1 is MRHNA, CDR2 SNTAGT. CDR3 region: CASSDSGSGGADTQYF. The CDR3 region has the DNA TGTGCCAGCAGTGACTCGGGCTCCGGGGGGGCAGATACGCAGTATTTT.

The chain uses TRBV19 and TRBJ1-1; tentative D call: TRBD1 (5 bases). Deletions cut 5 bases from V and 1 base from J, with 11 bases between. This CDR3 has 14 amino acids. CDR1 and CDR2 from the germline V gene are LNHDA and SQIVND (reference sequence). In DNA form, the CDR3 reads TGTGCCAGTAGTCCCCGGACAAGGAACACTGAAGCTTTCTTT. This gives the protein CASSPRTRNTEAFF. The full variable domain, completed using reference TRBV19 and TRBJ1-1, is DGGITQSPKYLFRKEGQNVTLSCEQNLNHDAMYWYRQDPGQGLRLIYYSQIVNDFQKGDIAEGYSVSREKKESFPLTVTSAQKNPTAFYLCASSPRTRNTEAFFGQGTRLTVV.

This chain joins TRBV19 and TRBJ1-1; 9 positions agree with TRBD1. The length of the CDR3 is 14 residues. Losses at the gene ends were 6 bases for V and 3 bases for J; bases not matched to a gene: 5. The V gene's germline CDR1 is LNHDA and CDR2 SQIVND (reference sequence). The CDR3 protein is CASRGTGTDTEAFF. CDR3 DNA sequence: TGTGCCAGTAGGGGGACAGGGACGGACACTGAAGCTTTCTTT.

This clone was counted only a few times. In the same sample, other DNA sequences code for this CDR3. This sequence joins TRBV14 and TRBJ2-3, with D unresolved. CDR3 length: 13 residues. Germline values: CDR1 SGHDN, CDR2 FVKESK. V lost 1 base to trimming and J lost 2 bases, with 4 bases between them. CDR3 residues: CASSQALTDTQYF. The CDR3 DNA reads TGTGCCAGCAGCCAAGCCCTCACAGATACGCAGTATTTT.

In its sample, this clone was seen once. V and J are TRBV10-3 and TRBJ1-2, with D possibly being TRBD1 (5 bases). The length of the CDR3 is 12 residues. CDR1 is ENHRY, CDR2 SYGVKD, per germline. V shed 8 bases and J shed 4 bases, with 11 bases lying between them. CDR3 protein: CAIQGTVYGYTF. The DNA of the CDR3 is TGTGCCATCCAAGGGACCGTCTATGGCTACACCTTC.